The clone carrying this TCR beta chain was seen just once. These data belong to a study of cytomegalovirus exposure and HLA in healthy donors. Study summary: Clustering assigned about 80% of the 350 to 450 genotyped donors to the Caucasian-associated ancestry cluster.

Amplification used 60 Vbeta primers and 13 Jbeta primers. This table comes from immunoSEQ multiplex PCR, and its TCRdb copy is limited to in-frame clones, with some not included. The sample has 100,000 to 150,000 clones, about 76% seen once. With 2 bases removed from V and 13 bases from J, the gap between germline ends came to 11 bases. The CDR3 consists of 12 residues. CDR1 is MDHEN, CDR2 SYDVKM, per germline. The sequencing input was PBMCs. V is TRBV28 and J is TRBJ2-2; weak D call: TRBD1 (6 bases). This sequence was found in a woman aged 60-75 years in good health and CMV-seropositive. The CDR3 region has the DNA TGTGCCAGCAGTTTACTGCAGGGGTGGCTGTTTTTT. Its protein product is CASSLLQGWLFF.